Described below is a single TCR beta chain sequence and its context. As yet, its antigen is unknown. The germline gives CDR1 SNHLY, CDR2 FYNNEI. This CDR3 region has 12 residues. The V and J ends lost 6 bases and 6 bases respectively, with 12 bases between them. The sample belongs to a study of cytomegalovirus exposure and HLA in healthy donors. PCR primers comprised 60 Vbeta and 13 Jbeta primers. Clones were sequenced by immunoSEQ multiplex PCR, and TCRdb holds only the in-frame ones, with some missing. The sample table includes 150,000 to 250,000 clones. Study outcomes and limitations: TCR beta V- and J-gene trimming was later associated with a missense DCLRE1C variant. In a later analysis, HLA-C alleles had the fewest associated TCRs, DRB1 alleles the most.

This sequence originates from a boy aged 5-17 years in good health and CMV-seronegative. Sequencing was performed on PBMCs. The chain joins TRBV2 to TRBJ2-7; the D gene is possibly TRBD2 (6 bases). The CDR3 bases are TGTGCCAGCAGGACCCAGGGAGGCGAGCAGTACTTC. It yields the protein CASRTQGGEQYF.